This TCR beta chain was recovered during a study of PD-1 blockade in classical Hodgkin lymphoma. The table came from immunoSEQ multiplex PCR; TCRdb's copy has only in-frame clones and leaves some out. The table includes some 100,000 clones, roughly 92% detected once. Following autologous stem cell transplantation, relapse occurred in every patient, and exposure to brentuximab vedotin varied. The CDR3 loop spans 15 amino acids. Trimming stripped 4 bases from V and 6 bases from J, with 17 bases between. In germline, CDR1 is SGHDN, CDR2 FVKESK. This TCR was sampled from a human donor with classical Hodgkin lymphoma. Sequences were derived from peripheral blood mononuclear cells (PBMCs), sampled at baseline. The V gene is TRBV14, the J gene TRBJ2-3; D gene ambiguous. The CDR3 bases are TGTGCCAGCAGCCCCCTCCGGGCTCTCACGGATACGCAGTATTTT. Its translation: CASSPLRALTDTQYF.